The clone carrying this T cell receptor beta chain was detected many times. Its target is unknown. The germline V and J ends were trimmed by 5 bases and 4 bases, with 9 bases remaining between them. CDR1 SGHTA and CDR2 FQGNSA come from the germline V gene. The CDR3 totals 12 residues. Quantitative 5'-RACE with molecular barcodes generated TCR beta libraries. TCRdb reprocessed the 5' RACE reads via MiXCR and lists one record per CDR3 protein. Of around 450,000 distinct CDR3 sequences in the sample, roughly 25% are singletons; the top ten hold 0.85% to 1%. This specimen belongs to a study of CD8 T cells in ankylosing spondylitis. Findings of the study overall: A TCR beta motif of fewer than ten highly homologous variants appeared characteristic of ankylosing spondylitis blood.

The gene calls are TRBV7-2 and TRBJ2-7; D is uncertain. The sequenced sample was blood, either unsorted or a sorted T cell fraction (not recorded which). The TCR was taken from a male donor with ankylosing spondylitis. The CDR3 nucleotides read TGTGCCAGCAGCCAAACTGGTTACGAGCAGTACTTC. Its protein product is CASSQTGYEQYF.